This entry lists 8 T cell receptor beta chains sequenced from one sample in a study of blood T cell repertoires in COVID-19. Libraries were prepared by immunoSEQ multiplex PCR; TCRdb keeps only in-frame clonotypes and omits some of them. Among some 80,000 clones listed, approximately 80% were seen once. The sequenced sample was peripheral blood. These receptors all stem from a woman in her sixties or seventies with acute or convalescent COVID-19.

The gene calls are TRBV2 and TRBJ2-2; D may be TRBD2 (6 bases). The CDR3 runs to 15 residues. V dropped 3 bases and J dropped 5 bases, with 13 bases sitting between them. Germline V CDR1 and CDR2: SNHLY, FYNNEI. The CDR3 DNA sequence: TGTGCCAGCAGTGACAGAGGGCGGGGAACCGGGGAGCTGTTTTTT. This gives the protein CASSDRGRGTGELFF.

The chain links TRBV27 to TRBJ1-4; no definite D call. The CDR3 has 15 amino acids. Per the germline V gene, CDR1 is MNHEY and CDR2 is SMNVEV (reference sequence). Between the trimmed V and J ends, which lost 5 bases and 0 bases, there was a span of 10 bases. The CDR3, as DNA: TGTGCCAGCAGTCCCCTTTCTGCAACTAATGAAAAACTGTTTTTT. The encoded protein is CASSPLSATNEKLFF.

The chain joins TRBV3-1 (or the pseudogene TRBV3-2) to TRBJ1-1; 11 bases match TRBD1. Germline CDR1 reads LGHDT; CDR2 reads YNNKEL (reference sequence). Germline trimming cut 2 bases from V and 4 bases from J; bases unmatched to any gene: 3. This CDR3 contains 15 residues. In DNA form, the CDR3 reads TGTGCCAGCAGCCAATCAGGGACAGGGGGCACTGAAGCTTTCTTT. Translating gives CASSQSGTGGTEAFF.

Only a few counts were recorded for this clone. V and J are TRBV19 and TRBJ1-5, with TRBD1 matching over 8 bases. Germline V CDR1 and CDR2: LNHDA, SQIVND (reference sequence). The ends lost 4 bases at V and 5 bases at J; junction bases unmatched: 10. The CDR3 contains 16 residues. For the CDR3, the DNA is TGTGCCAGTAGTACTCAGCGACAGGGGCGGGATCAGCCCCAGCATTTT. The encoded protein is CASSTQRQGRDQPQHF.

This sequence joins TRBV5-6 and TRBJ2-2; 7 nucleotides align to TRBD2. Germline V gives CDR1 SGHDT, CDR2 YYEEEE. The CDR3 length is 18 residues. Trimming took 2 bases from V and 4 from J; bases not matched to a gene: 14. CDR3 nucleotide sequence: TGTGCCAGCAGCTTTCGCGATAGCGGGCCGAGGGGCACCGGGGAGCTGTTTTTT. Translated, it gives CASSFRDSGPRGTGELFF.

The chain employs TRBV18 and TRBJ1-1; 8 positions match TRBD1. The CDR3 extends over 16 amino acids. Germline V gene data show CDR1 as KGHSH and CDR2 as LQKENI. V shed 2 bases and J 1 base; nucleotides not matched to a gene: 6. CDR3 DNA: TGTGCCAGCTCACCAACCCGGGACAGGAGGAACACTGAAGCTTTCTTT. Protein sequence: CASSPTRDRRNTEAFF. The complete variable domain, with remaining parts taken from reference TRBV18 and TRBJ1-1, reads NAGVMQNPRHLVRRRGQEARLRCSPMKGHSHVYWYRQLPEEGLKFMVYLQKENIIDESGMPKERFSAEFPKEGPSILRIQQVVRGDSAAYFCASSPTRDRRNTEAFFGQGTRLTVV.

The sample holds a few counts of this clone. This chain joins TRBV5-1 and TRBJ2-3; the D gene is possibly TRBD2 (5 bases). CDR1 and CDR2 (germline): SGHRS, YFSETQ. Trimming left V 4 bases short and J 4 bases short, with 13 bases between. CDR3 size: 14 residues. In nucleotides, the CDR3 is TGCGCCAGCAGCGACCTTACTAGTTCAGATACGCAGTATTTT. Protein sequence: CASSDLTSSDTQYF.

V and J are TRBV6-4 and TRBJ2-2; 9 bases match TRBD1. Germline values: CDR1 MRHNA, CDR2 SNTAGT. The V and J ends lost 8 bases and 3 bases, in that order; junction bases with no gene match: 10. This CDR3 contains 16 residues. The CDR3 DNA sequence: TGTGCCAGCCCAGTAGTGGGACAGGGTGACACCGGGGAGCTGTTTTTT. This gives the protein CASPVVGQGDTGELFF.